The 2 T cell receptor beta chains given below trace back to one sample, sequenced in a study of T cells in Graves' hyperthyroidism and ophthalmopathy. From RNA transcripts, TCR beta CDR3 regions were amplified. Using the HTBI primer set, a first-round RT-PCR was run on the TCR CDR3. TCRdb ran MiXCR on the multiplex PCR reads and lists one entry per CDR3 protein. The sample has hundreds of thousands of distinct CDR3 sequences; roughly a third are singletons. Sequences were obtained from blood. The source is a woman in her thirties or forties with Graves' hyperthyroidism.

This clonotype was counted at least ten times. V and J are TRBV15 and TRBJ1-5; no definite D call. Trimming removed 2 bases from V and 5 bases from J, with 10 bases in between. The CDR3 has 14 residues. The V gene's germline CDR1 is LNHNV and CDR2 YYDKDF (reference sequence). The CDR3 region is CATSRRRRDQPQHF. CDR3 DNA sequence: TGTGCCACCAGCAGACGGCGGAGGGATCAGCCCCAGCATTTT.

Ten or more counts support this clonotype. CDR3 in DNA: TGTGCCAGCAGCTTGGGGCCGCAAGAAGCTTTCTTT. It translates to CASSLGPQEAFF. V is TRBV7-8 and J is TRBJ1-1; D might be TRBD1 (5 bases). V was cut by 3 bases and J by 8 bases, with 10 bases left in between. Germline assignment: CDR1 SGHVS and CDR2 FQNEAQ. This CDR3 has 12 residues. Complete variable domain (other parts from reference TRBV7-8 and TRBJ1-1): GAGVSQSPRYKVAKRGQDVALRCDPISGHVSLFWYQQALGQGPEFLTYFQNEAQLDKSGLPSDRFFAERPEGSVSTLKIQRTQQEDSAVYLCASSLGPQEAFFGQGTRLTVV.